The rows below give T cell receptor beta chains drawn from one sample of a study of T cells after yellow fever vaccination. TCRdb reprocessed the 5' RACE reads via MiXCR and lists one record per CDR3 protein. Of approximately 550,000 distinct CDR3 sequences in the sample, roughly 13% were seen once. This specimen consisted of PBMCs, obtained on the day of the yellow fever booster vaccination. Receptors were obtained from a man aged 25-45 years who received the YFV17D yellow fever vaccine. Both conserved end residues are part of each CDR3. A D gene is named only where the DNA matches it firmly. Not every row has a clone size; where given, it reads once, few, many or a size class.

D gene: TRBD2
V gene: TRBV6-2/TRBV6-3
clone size: .
J gene: TRBJ2-5
CDR3 DNA: TGTGCCAGCAGTTACTCGATAGCGGGAGTTGGGGAGACCCAGTACTTC
CDR3 protein: CASSYSIAGVGETQYF

D gene: .
V gene: TRBV5-1
clone size: .
J gene: TRBJ1-1
CDR3 DNA: TGCGCCAGCAGCAAAACCGGGACTGGCACTGAAGCTTTCTTT
CDR3 protein: CASSKTGTGTEAFF

D gene: .
V gene: TRBV3-1
clone size: many
J gene: TRBJ1-1
CDR3 DNA: TGTGCCAGCAGCGATCTGAGGGGCGAAGCTTTCTTT
CDR3 protein: CASSDLRGEAFF

D gene: TRBD2
V gene: TRBV27
clone size: few
J gene: TRBJ2-3
CDR3 DNA: TGTGCCAGCAGTAGCAGCGGGAGGGTAGGTGAAGCAGATACGCAGTATTTT
CDR3 protein: CASSSSGRVGEADTQYF

D gene: TRBD2
V gene: TRBV20-1
clone size: few
J gene: TRBJ2-3
CDR3 DNA: TGCAGTGCTAGAGATGGGGCTAGCGGGGAGGATACGCAGTATTTT
CDR3 protein: CSARDGASGEDTQYF

D gene: TRBD1
V gene: TRBV20-1
clone size: .
J gene: TRBJ2-1
CDR3 DNA: TGCAGCTTGACAGGGTTCGATGAGCAGTTCTTC
CDR3 protein: CSLTGFDEQFF

D gene: TRBD2
V gene: TRBV6-2/TRBV6-3
clone size: many
J gene: TRBJ2-1
CDR3 DNA: TGTGCCAGCAGCCTTCTAGCGGTCTCTTACAATGAGCAGTTCTTC
CDR3 protein: CASSLLAVSYNEQFF

D gene: .
V gene: TRBV12-3/TRBV12-4
clone size: .
J gene: TRBJ1-5
CDR3 DNA: TGTGCCAGCAGACCCGGGGTCTTGGGCCAGCCCCAGCATTTT
CDR3 protein: CASRPGVLGQPQHF

D gene: TRBD2
V gene: TRBV4-2
clone size: few
J gene: TRBJ2-1
CDR3 DNA: TGTGCCAGCAGCCCAGGACTAGCGGGATTGGAGTTCTTC
CDR3 protein: CASSPGLAGLEFF

D gene: .
V gene: TRBV6-1
clone size: few
J gene: TRBJ2-1
CDR3 DNA: TGTGCCAGCACTGAGAGCGGGAATGAGCAGTTCTTC
CDR3 protein: CASTESGNEQFF

D gene: .
V gene: TRBV5-3
clone size: once
J gene: TRBJ1-5
CDR3 DNA: TGTGCCAGAAGCTTGGTACAGGGTACCCAGCCCCAGCATTTT
CDR3 protein: CARSLVQGTQPQHF

D gene: TRBD1
V gene: TRBV20-1
clone size: few
J gene: TRBJ2-7
CDR3 DNA: TGCAGTGCTAGAGATGTGGGACAGGGGGCCCACGAGCAGTACTTC
CDR3 protein: CSARDVGQGAHEQYF

D gene: TRBD2
V gene: TRBV4-3
clone size: few
J gene: TRBJ2-7
CDR3 DNA: TGCGCCAGCAGCCAAGATGGGCCGGGACTAGCGGCTAGCTCCTACGAGCAGTACTTC
CDR3 protein: CASSQDGPGLAASSYEQYF

D gene: .
V gene: TRBV2
clone size: few
J gene: TRBJ2-2
CDR3 DNA: TGTGCCAGCAGTGAGACCAGGGCGAACACCGGGGAGCTGTTTTTT
CDR3 protein: CASSETRANTGELFF

D gene: .
V gene: TRBV5-6
clone size: .
J gene: TRBJ2-7
CDR3 DNA: TGTGCCAGCAGCTTGGCCAACCGGGCTTACTACGAGCAGTACTTC
CDR3 protein: CASSLANRAYYEQYF

D gene: TRBD2
V gene: TRBV7-6
clone size: .
J gene: TRBJ2-5
CDR3 DNA: TGTGCCCGCACGTTAGTAGGAGGTGGTGGACTAGCGGGAGGGCCAGGAGAGACCCAGTACTTC
CDR3 protein: CARTLVGGGGLAGGPGETQYF

D gene: TRBD1
V gene: TRBV12-3/TRBV12-4
clone size: .
J gene: TRBJ1-2
CDR3 DNA: TGTGCCAGCAGTTTAGCGGGACAGCTTAAGGGCTATGGCTACACCTTC
CDR3 protein: CASSLAGQLKGYGYTF

D gene: .
V gene: TRBV10-3
clone size: .
J gene: TRBJ2-3
CDR3 DNA: TGTGCCATCAGTGGGAATCTGCGCGAGACAGATACGCAGTATTTT
CDR3 protein: CAISGNLRETDTQYF

D gene: .
V gene: TRBV15
clone size: .
J gene: TRBJ2-7
CDR3 DNA: TGTGCCACCAGCGGGGTGGGGGAAAGCTCCTACGAGCAGTACTTC
CDR3 protein: CATSGVGESSYEQYF

D gene: .
V gene: TRBV11-2
clone size: once
J gene: TRBJ2-3
CDR3 DNA: TGTGCCAGCAGCCACGGGGAAGGGACTACAGATACGCAGTATTTT
CDR3 protein: CASSHGEGTTDTQYF

D gene: .
V gene: TRBV6-1
clone size: few
J gene: TRBJ2-5
CDR3 DNA: TGTGCCAGCAGGGCCTCTAAGGGCCGGGAGACCCAGTACTTC
CDR3 protein: CASRASKGRETQYF

D gene: TRBD2
V gene: TRBV12-3/TRBV12-4
clone size: few
J gene: TRBJ2-1
CDR3 DNA: TGTGCCAGCAGTTTTCGCAGTAGCGGGAACTCCTACAATGAGCAGTTCTTC
CDR3 protein: CASSFRSSGNSYNEQFF

D gene: TRBD1
V gene: TRBV7-9
clone size: few
J gene: TRBJ2-7
CDR3 DNA: TGTGCCAGCAACCCAGGACAGGGAGACGAGCAGTACTTC
CDR3 protein: CASNPGQGDEQYF

D gene: .
V gene: TRBV28
clone size: .
J gene: TRBJ1-2
CDR3 DNA: TGTGCCAGCAGTTTTAATGCGGGCTACACCTTC
CDR3 protein: CASSFNAGYTF

D gene: .
V gene: TRBV5-1
clone size: many
J gene: TRBJ2-1
CDR3 DNA: TGCGCCAGCAAAGCTCAGGGGTTCAATGAGCAGTTCTTC
CDR3 protein: CASKAQGFNEQFF

D gene: .
V gene: TRBV10-2
clone size: .
J gene: TRBJ2-7
CDR3 DNA: TGCGCCAGCAAAGCTTCCGGGGCCGGGGGCGGCGAGCAGTACTTC
CDR3 protein: CASKASGAGGGEQYF

D gene: TRBD1
V gene: TRBV12-3/TRBV12-4
clone size: .
J gene: TRBJ1-4
CDR3 DNA: TGTGCCAGCCACAGGGGTAATGAAAAACTGTTTTTT
CDR3 protein: CASHRGNEKLFF

D gene: .
V gene: TRBV20-1
clone size: .
J gene: TRBJ2-7
CDR3 DNA: TGCAGTGCGACCGACAGGACTCGGGGCTCCTACGAGCAGTACTTC
CDR3 protein: CSATDRTRGSYEQYF

D gene: .
V gene: TRBV7-2
clone size: few
J gene: TRBJ1-1
CDR3 DNA: TGTGCCAGCAGCTTAACAGCAATGAACACTGAAGCTTTCTTT
CDR3 protein: CASSLTAMNTEAFF

D gene: TRBD2
V gene: TRBV23-1
clone size: few
J gene: TRBJ2-2
CDR3 DNA: TGCGCCAGCAGTCGCGGACTAGCCCTGGATCAATCGAACACCGGGGAGCTGTTTTTT
CDR3 protein: CASSRGLALDQSNTGELFF

D gene: .
V gene: TRBV14
clone size: .
J gene: TRBJ1-2
CDR3 DNA: TGTGCCAGCAGCCAAGAAACCGGCCTTGATGGCTACACCTTC
CDR3 protein: CASSQETGLDGYTF

D gene: .
V gene: TRBV4-3
clone size: few
J gene: TRBJ1-1
CDR3 DNA: TGCGCCAGCTCATATACGGGGGACACTGAAGCTTTCTTT
CDR3 protein: CASSYTGDTEAFF

D gene: TRBD2
V gene: TRBV20-1
clone size: .
J gene: TRBJ2-3
CDR3 DNA: TGCAGTGCTACCAAAGCGGGAGTGAAAGATACGCAGTATTTT
CDR3 protein: CSATKAGVKDTQYF

D gene: .
V gene: TRBV20-1
clone size: .
J gene: TRBJ2-1
CDR3 DNA: TGCAGTGCTAGTCGGGAGTTTACGAATGAGCAGTTCTTC
CDR3 protein: CSASREFTNEQFF

D gene: .
V gene: TRBV4-1
clone size: .
J gene: TRBJ2-5
CDR3 DNA: TGCGCCAGCAGCCAAGAAACAGGGAGAGGGGAGACCCAGTACTTC
CDR3 protein: CASSQETGRGETQYF

D gene: .
V gene: TRBV5-4
clone size: few
J gene: TRBJ2-3
CDR3 DNA: TGTGCCAGCAGCAAGACTAGCACAGATACGCAGTATTTT
CDR3 protein: CASSKTSTDTQYF

D gene: TRBD2
V gene: TRBV6-1
clone size: few
J gene: TRBJ2-7
CDR3 DNA: TGTGCCAGCAGAGGGACTAGCGGGAAAGATTTCCACGAGCAGTACTTC
CDR3 protein: CASRGTSGKDFHEQYF

D gene: TRBD1
V gene: TRBV29-1
clone size: few
J gene: TRBJ1-4
CDR3 DNA: TGCAGCGGCGGAGATACAGGGGGTATTGAAAAACTGTTTTTT
CDR3 protein: CSGGDTGGIEKLFF

D gene: .
V gene: TRBV2
clone size: many
J gene: TRBJ2-1
CDR3 DNA: TGTGCCAGCAGCTCAGGGGTTGGTGAGCAGTTCTTC
CDR3 protein: CASSSGVGEQFF

D gene: .
V gene: TRBV5-4
clone size: many
J gene: TRBJ2-1
CDR3 DNA: TGTGCCAGCAGCTTGGGTGTCGCGGCTGGGCCCACCATTAACAATGAGCAGTTCTTC
CDR3 protein: CASSLGVAAGPTINNEQFF

D gene: .
V gene: TRBV10-3
clone size: .
J gene: TRBJ2-3
CDR3 DNA: TGTGCCATCAGTGAGGCGGGTACAGATACGCAGTATTTT
CDR3 protein: CAISEAGTDTQYF

D gene: .
V gene: TRBV28
clone size: few
J gene: TRBJ1-1
CDR3 DNA: TGTGCCAGCGTCGTCGGGGTCTTAAACACTGAAGCTTTCTTT
CDR3 protein: CASVVGVLNTEAFF

D gene: TRBD2
V gene: TRBV5-1
clone size: .
J gene: TRBJ2-3
CDR3 DNA: TGCGCCAGCAGCCCCCCTTTAGCGGGAGGGCACTCAGATACGCAGTATTTT
CDR3 protein: CASSPPLAGGHSDTQYF

D gene: .
V gene: TRBV20-1
clone size: .
J gene: TRBJ2-5
CDR3 DNA: TGCAGTGCTATCCGGGACCGCTGGGAGACCCAGTACTTC
CDR3 protein: CSAIRDRWETQYF

D gene: .
V gene: TRBV12-3/TRBV12-4
clone size: few
J gene: TRBJ1-3
CDR3 DNA: TGTGCCAGCAGTTCAGACAGTCTAAGGGGAAACACCATATATTTT
CDR3 protein: CASSSDSLRGNTIYF

D gene: .
V gene: TRBV9
clone size: few
J gene: TRBJ2-7
CDR3 DNA: TGTGCCAGCAGCGTAGGTCCAGAATCCTACGAGCAGTACTTC
CDR3 protein: CASSVGPESYEQYF

D gene: TRBD2
V gene: TRBV20-1
clone size: .
J gene: TRBJ2-3
CDR3 DNA: TGCAGTGCTAGAACTCTAGCGGGAGGAGGCTGGTGGACAGATACGCAGTATTTT
CDR3 protein: CSARTLAGGGWWTDTQYF

D gene: TRBD1
V gene: TRBV11-2
clone size: .
J gene: TRBJ2-3
CDR3 DNA: TGTGCCAGCAGCCTTCCGGCCGGGACAGTACTAGATACGCAGTATTTT
CDR3 protein: CASSLPAGTVLDTQYF

D gene: TRBD2
V gene: TRBV6-4
clone size: .
J gene: TRBJ2-1
CDR3 DNA: TGTGCCAGCAAACCCCTAGCGGGAGGGTATGAGCAGTTCTTC
CDR3 protein: CASKPLAGGYEQFF

D gene: .
V gene: TRBV29-1
clone size: .
J gene: TRBJ2-7
CDR3 DNA: TGCAGCGTTGGATCCAGCCTCTACGAGCAGTACTTC
CDR3 protein: CSVGSSLYEQYF

D gene: TRBD2
V gene: TRBV4-2
clone size: few
J gene: TRBJ2-2
CDR3 DNA: TGTGCCAGCAGCCTGCCCCTCGGGACTAGCCAAAACACCGGGGAGCTGTTTTTT
CDR3 protein: CASSLPLGTSQNTGELFF

D gene: TRBD1
V gene: TRBV30
clone size: .
J gene: TRBJ1-5
CDR3 DNA: TGTGCCTGGAGTGCAGGGGGAAGTCAGCCCCAGCATTTT
CDR3 protein: CAWSAGGSQPQHF

D gene: .
V gene: TRBV9
clone size: .
J gene: TRBJ2-5
CDR3 DNA: TGTGCCAGCAGCGCGGAGGGCCAAGAGACCCAGTACTTC
CDR3 protein: CASSAEGQETQYF

D gene: .
V gene: TRBV5-5
clone size: few
J gene: TRBJ2-7
CDR3 DNA: TGTGCCAGCAGCTTGGGGGTGCTATCGGGACTCGACTACGAGCAGTACTTC
CDR3 protein: CASSLGVLSGLDYEQYF

D gene: .
V gene: TRBV5-6
clone size: many
J gene: TRBJ2-7
CDR3 DNA: TGTGCCAGCAGCCGGACGTGGAGCTCCTACGAGCAGTACTTC
CDR3 protein: CASSRTWSSYEQYF